This TCR beta chain was sequenced in a study of regulatory T cells in long-lasting Graves disease. Study-level findings and limits: There were preferences for TRBV28, TRBJ1-2 and TRBJ2-5 in persistent disease.

Time point: newly diagnosed GD, antithyroid drugs for less than 3 months. There was RNA extracted from PBMCs, and the TCR library was made from it. Those enrolled as patients came out of an endocrinology department in Xi'an, China. Relying on iRepertoire HTBI primers and Arm-PCR of CDR3 regions, the team built TCR beta libraries. Original analysis: Throughout the samples, researchers identified about 62 TRBV and about 15 TRBJ segments. MiXCR, applied by TCRdb to the multiplex PCR reads, yields one record per CDR3 protein. These V and J calls rely on TCRdb rather than the paper's analysis. This table has 200,000 to 250,000 distinct CDR3 sequences, around 17% appearing once. This clonotype has a count of ten or more. Antigen unknown. Trimming took 0 bases from V and 4 from J; bases not matched to a gene: 10. In germline, CDR1 is SGHRS, CDR2 YFSETQ. The CDR3 spans 17 residues.

The gene calls are TRBV5-1 and TRBJ2-7, with 10 bases matching TRBD2. The TCR originated in a female donor with Graves disease. This material consisted of peripheral blood mononuclear cells (PBMCs), taken at new diagnosis, from a patient treated with antithyroid drugs. The DNA of the CDR3 is TGCGCCAGCAGCTTGGAAGACCAGCGGGAGGGCCAATACGAGCAGTACTTC. It encodes CASSLEDQREGQYEQYF.